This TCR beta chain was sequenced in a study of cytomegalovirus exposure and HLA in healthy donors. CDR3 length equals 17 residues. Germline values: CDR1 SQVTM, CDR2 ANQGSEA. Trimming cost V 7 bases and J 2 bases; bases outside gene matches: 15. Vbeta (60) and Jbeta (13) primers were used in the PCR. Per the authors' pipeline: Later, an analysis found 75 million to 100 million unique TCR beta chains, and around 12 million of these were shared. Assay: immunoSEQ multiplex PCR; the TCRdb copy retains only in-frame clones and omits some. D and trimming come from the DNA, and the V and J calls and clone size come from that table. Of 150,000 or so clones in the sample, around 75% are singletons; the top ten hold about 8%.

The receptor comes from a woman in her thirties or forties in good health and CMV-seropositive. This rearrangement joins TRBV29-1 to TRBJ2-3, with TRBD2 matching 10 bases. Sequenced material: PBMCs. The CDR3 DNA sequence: TGCAGCGCCCCGCACACCGGGACTAGCGACACCACAGATACGCAGTATTTT. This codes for CSAPHTGTSDTTDTQYF.